The 7 T cell receptor beta chains below come from one sample, sequenced in a study of graft-versus-host responses after intestinal transplantation. Libraries were prepared by immunoSEQ multiplex PCR; TCRdb keeps only in-frame clonotypes and omits some of them. The repertoire holds approximately 50,000 clones, with 70% to 90% as singletons. The sequenced sample was PBMCs, obtained 26 days after transplant. These receptors came from a human patient who received an intestinal transplant, so some T cells may come from the graft donor.

This chain links TRBV28 with TRBJ2-2; 8 bases match TRBD1. The V and J ends lost 3 bases and 3 bases, in that order; junction bases with no gene match: 0. The CDR3 has 14 residues. Germline V gene lookup returns CDR1 MDHEN and CDR2 SYDVKM. The CDR3 nucleotides are TGTGCCAGCAGTTTGACAGGGGACACCGGGGAGCTGTTTTTT. It specifies CASSLTGDTGELFF.

V and J are TRBV2 and TRBJ1-1; 7 bases fit TRBD1. The CDR3 covers 13 residues. After removal of 6 bases from V and 7 bases from J, the junction contained 8 bases not matched to a gene. Germline CDR1 reads SNHLY; CDR2 reads FYNNEI. Written as DNA, the CDR3 is TGTGCCAGCAGCCTACAGGGGTGGAATGAAGCTTTCTTT. This encodes CASSLQGWNEAFF. Variable domain in full (rest from reference TRBV2 and TRBJ1-1): EPEVTQTPSHQVTQMGQEVILRCVPISNHLYFYWYRQILGQKVEFLVSFYNNEISEKSEIFDDQFSVERPDGSNFTLKIRSTKLEDSAMYFCASSLQGWNEAFFGQGTRLTVV.

CDR3 loop: CASSLSGTEAFF. In DNA form, the CDR3 reads TGTGCCAGCAGTTTATCCGGGACAGAAGCTTTCTTT. The chain uses TRBV27 and TRBJ1-1; possibly TRBD1 for D (6 bases). The CDR3 is 12 residues long. Germline CDR1 is MNHEY and CDR2 is SMNVEV (reference sequence). Trimming pared 0 bases from V and 8 bases from J, leaving 7 bases between.

The count of this clone is one. The chain recombines TRBV7-9 with TRBJ1-2, with D perhaps TRBD1 (5 bases). The CDR3 is 14 residues long. Trimming cost V 5 bases and J 4 bases, with 14 bases left between them. Per the germline V gene, CDR1 is SEHNR and CDR2 is FQNEAQ (reference sequence). CDR3 sequence: CASSPGGLGYGYTF. The CDR3 DNA sequence: TGTGCCAGCAGCCCGGGGGGGTTGGGCTATGGCTACACCTTC.

This rearrangement joins TRBV27 to TRBJ2-7; the D gene is possibly TRBD1 (5 bases). The CDR3 contains 13 residues. Trimming took 6 bases from V and 3 from J, leaving 12 bases between them. Germline V lookup: CDR1 MNHEY, CDR2 SMNVEV (reference sequence). The CDR3 spells CASSLTESYEQYF. In DNA form, the CDR3 reads TGTGCCAGCAGCCTGACAGAGAGCTACGAGCAGTACTTC.

In its sample, this clone was seen once. The chain has TRBV9 and TRBJ2-3, with 8 bases that match TRBD2. CDR3 length: 14 amino acids. Per germline, CDR1 SGDLS and CDR2 YYNGEE. The trim removed 4 bases at V and 5 bases at J, leaving 6 bases unmatched. This chain's CDR3 is CASSQSGGGDTQYF. DNA for the CDR3: TGTGCCAGCAGCCAGAGCGGGGGTGGAGATACGCAGTATTTT. The variable domain in full, completed from reference TRBV9 and TRBJ2-3, reads DSGVTQTPKHLITATGQRVTLRCSPRSGDLSVYWYQQSLDQGLQFLIQYYNGEERAKGNILERFSAQQFPDLHSELNLSSLELGDSALYFCASSQSGGGDTQYFGPGTRLTVL.

This clone was picked up one time. The V gene is TRBV27, the J gene TRBJ2-5, with 14 bases aligning to TRBD2. The CDR3 is made up of 15 amino acids. The junction had 3 bases not matched to a gene; V was cut back by 7 bases and J by 2 bases. Per the germline V gene, CDR1 is MNHEY and CDR2 is SMNVEV (reference sequence). CDR3 sequence (DNA): TGTGCCAGCACCCGGACTAGCGGGGGGCAAGAGACCCAGTACTTC. This codes for CASTRTSGGQETQYF.